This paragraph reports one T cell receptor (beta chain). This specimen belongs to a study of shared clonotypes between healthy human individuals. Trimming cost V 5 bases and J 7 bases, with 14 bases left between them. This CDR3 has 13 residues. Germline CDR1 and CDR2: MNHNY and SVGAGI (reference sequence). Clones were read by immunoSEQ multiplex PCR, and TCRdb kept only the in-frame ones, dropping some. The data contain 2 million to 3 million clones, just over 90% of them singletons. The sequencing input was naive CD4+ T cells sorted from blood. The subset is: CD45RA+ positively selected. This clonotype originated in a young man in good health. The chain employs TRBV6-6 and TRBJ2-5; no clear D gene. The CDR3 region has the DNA TGTGCCAGCAGTCCCAGCCAGGCCGGGACCCAGTACTTC. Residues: CASSPSQAGTQYF.